A selection of T cell receptor beta chains follows, all from one sample in a study of T cell repertoires in cytomegalovirus infection. From the reads, TCRdb called clonotypes with MiXCR, one entry per CDR3 protein. The repertoire holds 570,000 or so distinct CDR3 sequences, with around 40% as singletons. These receptors' targets are unknown. Specimen: cultured PBMCs, collected from culture after CMV antigen stimulation. These receptors were obtained from a human donor in good health (CMV status not recorded). Some clones in this sample may be carry-over from other donors' samples. Each CDR3 is given with its conserved first and last residue. The order of the fields is V gene, clone size, D gene, J gene, CDR3 length, CDR3 protein, CDR3 DNA. The D gene is left open where the match is weak. Part of the rows lack a size; the others show once, few, many or a class for expanded clones.

V gene: TRBV5-1; clone size: NA; D gene: NA; J gene: TRBJ2-1; CDR3 length: 14; CDR3 protein: CASSLGTVGNEQFF; CDR3 DNA: TGCGCCAGCAGCTTGGGGACAGTAGGGAATGAGCAGTTCTTC
V gene: TRBV7-6; clone size: NA; D gene: TRBD2; J gene: TRBJ2-7; CDR3 length: 16; CDR3 protein: CASSLDGGGHSYEQYF; CDR3 DNA: TGTGCCAGCAGCTTAGACGGGGGGGGACACAGCTACGAGCAGTACTTC
V gene: TRBV11-2; clone size: few; D gene: TRBD1; J gene: TRBJ2-1; CDR3 length: 18; CDR3 protein: CASSLAYRGWEIGNEQFF; CDR3 DNA: TGTGCCAGCAGCTTAGCATACAGGGGTTGGGAAATTGGCAATGAGCAGTTCTTC
V gene: TRBV5-5; clone size: NA; D gene: NA; J gene: TRBJ1-4; CDR3 length: 15; CDR3 protein: CASSHMDRAGEKLFF; CDR3 DNA: TGTGCCAGCAGCCACATGGACAGAGCGGGGGAAAAACTGTTTTTT
V gene: TRBV20-1; clone size: NA; D gene: NA; J gene: TRBJ1-2; CDR3 length: 12; CDR3 protein: CSADRGGYGYTF; CDR3 DNA: TGCAGTGCTGACCGGGGGGGCTATGGCTACACCTTC
V gene: TRBV4-3; clone size: NA; D gene: NA; J gene: TRBJ2-7; CDR3 length: 14; CDR3 protein: CASSHSVQGFEQYF; CDR3 DNA: TGCGCCAGCAGCCATTCGGTTCAGGGGTTCGAGCAGTACTTC
V gene: TRBV6-1; clone size: NA; D gene: NA; J gene: TRBJ2-1; CDR3 length: 13; CDR3 protein: CASSEGLGVGRFF; CDR3 DNA: TGTGCCAGCAGTGAAGGCTTGGGGGTAGGGCGGTTCTTC
V gene: TRBV19; clone size: NA; D gene: NA; J gene: TRBJ2-2; CDR3 length: 13; CDR3 protein: CASSMGNTGELFF; CDR3 DNA: TGTGCCAGTAGTATGGGAAACACCGGGGAGCTGTTTTTT
V gene: TRBV28; clone size: NA; D gene: NA; J gene: TRBJ2-7; CDR3 length: 15; CDR3 protein: CASSGRDGLPREQYF; CDR3 DNA: TGTGCCAGCAGTGGCCGGGACGGCCTACCCCGCGAGCAGTACTTC
V gene: TRBV5-1; clone size: few; D gene: TRBD2; J gene: TRBJ2-1; CDR3 length: 15; CDR3 protein: CASSRGTSPRDEQFF; CDR3 DNA: TGCGCCAGCAGCAGGGGGACTAGCCCTAGGGATGAGCAGTTCTTC
V gene: TRBV6-6; clone size: NA; D gene: TRBD1; J gene: TRBJ1-2; CDR3 length: 14; CDR3 protein: CASSPQDRRGGYTF; CDR3 DNA: TGTGCCAGCAGTCCTCAGGACAGGCGTGGCGGCTACACCTTC
V gene: TRBV10-3; clone size: once; D gene: NA; J gene: TRBJ1-5; CDR3 length: 16; CDR3 protein: CAISEYPPLLNQPQHF; CDR3 DNA: TGTGCCATCAGTGAGTATCCGCCGCTCCTAAATCAGCCCCAGCATTTT